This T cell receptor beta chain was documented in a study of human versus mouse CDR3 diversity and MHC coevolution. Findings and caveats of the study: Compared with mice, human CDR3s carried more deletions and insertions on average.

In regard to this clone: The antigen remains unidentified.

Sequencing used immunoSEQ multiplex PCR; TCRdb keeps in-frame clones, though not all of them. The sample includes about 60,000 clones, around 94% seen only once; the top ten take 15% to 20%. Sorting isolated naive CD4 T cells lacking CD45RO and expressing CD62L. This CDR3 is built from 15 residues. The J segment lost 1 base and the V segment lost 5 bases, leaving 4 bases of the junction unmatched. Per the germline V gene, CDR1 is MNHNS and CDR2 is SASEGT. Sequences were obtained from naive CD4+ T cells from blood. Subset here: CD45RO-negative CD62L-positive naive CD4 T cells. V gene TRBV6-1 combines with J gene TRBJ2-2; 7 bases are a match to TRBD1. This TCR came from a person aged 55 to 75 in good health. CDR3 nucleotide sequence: TGTGCCAGCAGTATCAGACAGGGGAACACCGGGGAGCTGTTTTTT. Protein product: CASSIRQGNTGELFF.